This entry features one T cell receptor beta chain sequence. Its antigen remains unknown. Scientists ran DNA taken from cultured CD4+ T cells through the Oncomine TCR Beta short-read assay for sequencing. One entry per CDR3 protein results from TCRdb running MiXCR on the PCR reads. Altogether about 9,500 distinct CDR3 sequences are present, approximately 48% being singletons, with the ten largest covering roughly 24%. This sample was taken from a study of vaccination and CD4 T cells after COVID-19. Treatment meaning: roughly ten-day PBMC culture with coronavirus spike peptide pools or control peptides (ViraFEST assay). CD4+ T lymphocytes from the unexposed donor were collected before the COVID-19 pandemic (2011-2018). Germline V gene lookup returns CDR1 DFQATT and CDR2 SNEGSKA (reference sequence). The CDR3 loop spans 16 amino acids. Trimming took 0 bases from V and 9 from J; bases not matched to a gene: 7.

The TCR was taken from a human donor in good health. The chain is built from TRBV20-1 and TRBJ2-1, with 14 bases aligning to TRBD2. Sequencing was carried out using CD4+ T cells from blood, cultured in vitro. In DNA form, the CDR3 reads TGCAGTGCTAGAGATCTGGGACTAGCGGGAGTCGGTGAGCAGTTCTTC. Residues: CSARDLGLAGVGEQFF.